The next 20 T cell receptor beta chains were all read from a single sample in a study of CD8 T cells in ankylosing spondylitis. TCRdb processed the 5' RACE reads anew with MiXCR; each CDR3 protein has one entry. The sample has 200,000 to 300,000 distinct CDR3 sequences, under 30% seen once. Sequencing input: blood, either unsorted or a sorted T cell fraction (not recorded which). The receptors were gathered from a male donor with ankylosing spondylitis or in good health (not recorded which).

This clonotype was seen more than once but under ten times. The chain carries TRBV20-1 and TRBJ2-1; D is perhaps TRBD1 (6 bases). The CDR3 has 15 amino acids. V was trimmed by 1 base and J by 9 bases, leaving 19 bases between them. Germline V CDR1 and CDR2: DFQATT, SNEGSKA (reference sequence). CDR3 DNA: TGCAGTGCTAGAGGTTCAAGGGGGACATGGGGTGAGCAGTTCTTC. Its protein is CSARGSRGTWGEQFF.

V and J are TRBV5-5 and TRBJ2-5, with TRBD2 identical over 8 bases. With V trimmed by 0 bases and J by 2 bases, 12 bases remained unmatched. Germline CDR1 reads SGHKS; CDR2 reads YYEKEE (reference sequence). The CDR3 is 18 amino acids. As DNA, the CDR3 is TGTGCCAGCAGCTTGGGGGGGACTAGTAGGGCGCAACAAGAGACCCAGTACTTC. This encodes CASSLGGTSRAQQETQYF.

This clonotype appeared many times. The chain links TRBV12-3 or TRBV12-4 to TRBJ2-2; D unclear. V dropped 5 bases and J dropped 6 bases, with 7 bases sitting between them. The CDR3 is 12 residues long. The CDR3, as DNA: TGTGCCAGCAGTGACACCGCCGGGGAGCTGTTTTTT. Residues: CASSDTAGELFF.

The V call is TRBV30, the J call TRBJ2-5, with D perhaps TRBD2 (7 bases). This CDR3 is built from 16 residues. The germline V gene encodes CDR1 GTSNPN and CDR2 SVGIG (reference sequence). Trimming pared 0 bases from V and 5 bases from J, leaving 19 bases between. DNA of the CDR3: TGTGCCTGGAGTGTATCGAAACGGACAGCGGGGGAGACCCAGTACTTC. Translating gives CAWSVSKRTAGETQYF.

This rearrangement joins TRBV6-1 to TRBJ2-3; D gene unclear. The V and J ends lost 6 bases and 6 bases respectively, with 16 bases between them. CDR3 size: 14 residues. From germline, CDR1 is MNHNS and CDR2 SASEGT. The CDR3: CASSHGRIRDTQYF. DNA of the CDR3: TGTGCCAGCAGCCATGGACGGATACGCGATACGCAGTATTTT.

This clonotype showed up many times. J is TRBJ2-7 and V is TRBV20-1; 7 nucleotides match TRBD1. The CDR3 loop spans 14 amino acids. Germline V lookup: CDR1 DFQATT, CDR2 SNEGSKA (reference sequence). Unmatched junction bases numbered 7, after V lost 3 bases and J lost 2 bases. The CDR3 DNA sequence: TGCAGTGCTAGGATAACCGGACAGGCCTACGAGCAGTACTTC. The encoded protein is CSARITGQAYEQYF.

The chain has TRBV12-3 or TRBV12-4 and TRBJ2-3, with 7 bases lining up with TRBD1. There are 15 residues in the CDR3. V lost 5 bases to trimming and J lost 6 bases; unmatched junction nucleotides: 11. CDR3: CASSPRTGSGDTQYF. The CDR3 DNA follows: TGTGCCAGCAGTCCACGGACAGGTTCAGGCGATACGCAGTATTTT.

This clonotype has ten or more counts. V gene TRBV24-1 combines with J gene TRBJ1-1; 7 nucleotides line up with TRBD1. This CDR3 has 17 residues. Trimming took 4 bases from V and 5 from J; bases not matched to a gene: 15. Per the germline V gene, CDR1 is KGHDR and CDR2 is SFDVKD. CDR3 nucleotides: TGTGCCACCAGTGACAGTTCTACCGGGACAGCGATTACTGAAGCTTTCTTT. Translation gives CATSDSSTGTAITEAFF.

This clonotype was seen many times. The genes are TRBV20-1 and TRBJ1-2; D may be TRBD1 (5 bases). Germline V gene lookup returns CDR1 DFQATT and CDR2 SNEGSKA (reference sequence). V was trimmed by 6 bases and J by 4 bases, leaving 21 bases between them. CDR3 size: 15 residues. This CDR3 is CSAKTGTQAVYGYTF. The CDR3 DNA sequence: TGCAGTGCAAAGACCGGGACCCAAGCTGTCTATGGCTACACCTTC.

The chain recombines TRBV29-1 with TRBJ2-6; D ambiguous. Germline-derived CDR1 and CDR2 are SQVTM and ANQGSEA. V was cut by 4 bases and J by 0 bases, with 7 bases left in between. CDR3 length: 14 amino acids. The CDR3 here is CSVVGFSGANVLTF. CDR3 sequence (DNA): TGCAGCGTTGTGGGTTTCTCTGGGGCCAACGTCCTGACTTTC.

Of note for this clonotype: One base away lies a much larger clone, so this may be a sequencing read error. V gene TRBV5-1 combines with J gene TRBJ2-1; D ambiguous. Germline CDR1 reads SGHRS; CDR2 reads YFSETQ. There are 15 residues in the CDR3. The CDR3 DNA is TGCGCCAGCAGCTTGGATGGCCGCAGCCACAATAAGCAGTTCTTC. Protein product: CASSLDGRSHNKQFF.

Ten or more counts support this clonotype. The chain carries TRBV6-4 and TRBJ2-4, with TRBD1 matching over 8 bases. The junction had 5 bases not matched to a gene; V was cut back by 5 bases and J by 8 bases. This CDR3 region has 13 residues. The V gene's germline CDR1 is MRHNA and CDR2 SNTAGT. CDR3 in amino acids: CASSLGQGDIQYF. CDR3 coding DNA: TGTGCCAGCAGTCTCGGACAGGGAGACATTCAGTACTTC.

The sample holds many counts of this clonotype. The chain links TRBV10-2 to TRBJ1-2; TRBD1 aligns across 9 bases. Germline V gives CDR1 WSHSY, CDR2 SAAADI. V trimming: 6 bases; J trimming: 7 bases; junction bases outside the gene matches: 9. The CDR3 has 14 amino acids. The CDR3 spells CASSLTTGGGGYTF. The CDR3 DNA sequence: TGCGCCAGCAGCCTTACTACAGGGGGCGGTGGCTACACCTTC.

There are a few counts of this clonotype. This rearrangement joins TRBV6-5 to TRBJ1-3; the D gene is possibly TRBD1 (5 bases). The CDR3 spans 16 residues. CDR1 is MNHEY and CDR2 is SVGAGI in the germline V gene. The V gene lost 0 bases and the J gene lost 4 bases, with 13 bases spanning the gap. CDR3 region: CASSYSRRGHGNTIYF. The CDR3 coding sequence is TGTGCCAGCAGTTACTCCAGAAGGGGTCACGGAAACACCATATATTTT.

The V gene is TRBV6-1, the J gene TRBJ2-5; 11 bases are a match to TRBD2. V was pared by 7 bases and J by 0 bases, with 1 base of the junction left unmatched. This CDR3 has 14 amino acids. The germline V gene has CDR1 MNHNS and CDR2 SASEGT. The CDR3 coding sequence is TGTGCCAGCAAACTAGCGGGGGACCAAGAGACCCAGTACTTC. Its protein product is CASKLAGDQETQYF.

This chain links TRBV20-1 with TRBJ2-1; 12 bases fit TRBD2. Trimming took 3 bases from V and 8 from J; bases not matched to a gene: 11. CDR3 size: 16 residues. Germline V lookup: CDR1 DFQATT, CDR2 SNEGSKA (reference sequence). The CDR3 DNA follows: TGCAGTGCTAGGCCCACTAGCGGGGGGCTCGGGTATGAGCAGTTCTTC. It yields the protein CSARPTSGGLGYEQFF.

This clonotype was detected ten times or more. This sequence joins TRBV29-1 and TRBJ1-1; no firm D call. The CDR3 loop spans 14 amino acids. Trimming left V 3 bases short and J 3 bases short, with 14 bases between. Germline CDR1 reads SQVTM; CDR2 reads ANQGSEA. Here the CDR3 DNA reads TGCAGCGTTGAGGGGTCCAGGTCCGACACTGAAGCTTTCTTT. This gives the protein CSVEGSRSDTEAFF. The variable domain in full, completed from reference TRBV29-1 and TRBJ1-1, reads SAVISQKPSRDICQRGTSLTIQCQVDSQVTMMFWYRQQPGQSLTLIATANQGSEATYESGFVIDKFPISRPNLTFSTLTVSNMSPEDSSIYLCSVEGSRSDTEAFFGQGTRLTVV.

The chain couples TRBV20-1 to TRBJ1-2; 9 bases map to TRBD1. The V gene's germline CDR1 is DFQATT and CDR2 SNEGSKA (reference sequence). The junction had 6 bases not matched to a gene; V was cut back by 4 bases and J by 3 bases. The CDR3 sequence is 14 residues long. CDR3 coding DNA: TGCAGTGCTACAACGACAGGGGGAGACTATGGCTACACCTTC. Translated, it gives CSATTTGGDYGYTF.

The V call is TRBV10-3, the J call TRBJ1-1; 7 bases match TRBD1. Germline V CDR1 and CDR2: ENHRY, SYGVKD. V trimming: 10 bases; J trimming: 1 base; junction bases outside the gene matches: 9. The CDR3 is made up of 14 amino acids. The CDR3 is CATAKGQQNTEAFF. The CDR3 DNA reads as TGTGCCACCGCCAAGGGACAGCAGAACACTGAAGCTTTCTTT.

This clonotype was detected ten times or more. The rearrangement uses TRBV7-2 and TRBJ2-4, with 7 bases aligning to TRBD2. CDR1 SGHTA and CDR2 FQGNSA come from the germline V gene. V lost 11 bases to trimming and J lost 8 bases; unmatched junction nucleotides: 15. The CDR3 has 14 residues. The CDR3 here is CASTVTSPPHIQYF. CDR3 DNA sequence: TGTGCCTCGACCGTGACTAGCCCCCCCCACATTCAGTACTTC.